This T cell receptor beta chain was recovered during a study of T-cell memory formation after mild COVID-19. This clonotype has only a few counts. CDR1 is SGHVS, CDR2 FQNEAQ, per germline. V lost 0 bases, J lost 1 base, and 13 bases lay in between. The CDR3 consists of 16 residues. TCRdb used MiXCR to reprocess the 5' RACE reads, holding one entry per CDR3 protein. The sample yields under 250,000 distinct CDR3 sequences, roughly a tenth seen once. The sequence derives from a man in his late teens or twenties who had mild COVID-19 (a few samples of this study predate the infection). Cell type and time point are not known. Sequences were obtained from PBMCs or a T cell subset sorted from them (not recorded which). The gene calls are TRBV7-8 and TRBJ2-7, with D perhaps matching TRBD2 (6 bases). In DNA form, the CDR3 reads TGTGCCAGCAGCTTAGCGCTTCGCGGGGCGTCCTACGAGCAGTACGTC. This gives the protein CASSLALRGASYEQYV.